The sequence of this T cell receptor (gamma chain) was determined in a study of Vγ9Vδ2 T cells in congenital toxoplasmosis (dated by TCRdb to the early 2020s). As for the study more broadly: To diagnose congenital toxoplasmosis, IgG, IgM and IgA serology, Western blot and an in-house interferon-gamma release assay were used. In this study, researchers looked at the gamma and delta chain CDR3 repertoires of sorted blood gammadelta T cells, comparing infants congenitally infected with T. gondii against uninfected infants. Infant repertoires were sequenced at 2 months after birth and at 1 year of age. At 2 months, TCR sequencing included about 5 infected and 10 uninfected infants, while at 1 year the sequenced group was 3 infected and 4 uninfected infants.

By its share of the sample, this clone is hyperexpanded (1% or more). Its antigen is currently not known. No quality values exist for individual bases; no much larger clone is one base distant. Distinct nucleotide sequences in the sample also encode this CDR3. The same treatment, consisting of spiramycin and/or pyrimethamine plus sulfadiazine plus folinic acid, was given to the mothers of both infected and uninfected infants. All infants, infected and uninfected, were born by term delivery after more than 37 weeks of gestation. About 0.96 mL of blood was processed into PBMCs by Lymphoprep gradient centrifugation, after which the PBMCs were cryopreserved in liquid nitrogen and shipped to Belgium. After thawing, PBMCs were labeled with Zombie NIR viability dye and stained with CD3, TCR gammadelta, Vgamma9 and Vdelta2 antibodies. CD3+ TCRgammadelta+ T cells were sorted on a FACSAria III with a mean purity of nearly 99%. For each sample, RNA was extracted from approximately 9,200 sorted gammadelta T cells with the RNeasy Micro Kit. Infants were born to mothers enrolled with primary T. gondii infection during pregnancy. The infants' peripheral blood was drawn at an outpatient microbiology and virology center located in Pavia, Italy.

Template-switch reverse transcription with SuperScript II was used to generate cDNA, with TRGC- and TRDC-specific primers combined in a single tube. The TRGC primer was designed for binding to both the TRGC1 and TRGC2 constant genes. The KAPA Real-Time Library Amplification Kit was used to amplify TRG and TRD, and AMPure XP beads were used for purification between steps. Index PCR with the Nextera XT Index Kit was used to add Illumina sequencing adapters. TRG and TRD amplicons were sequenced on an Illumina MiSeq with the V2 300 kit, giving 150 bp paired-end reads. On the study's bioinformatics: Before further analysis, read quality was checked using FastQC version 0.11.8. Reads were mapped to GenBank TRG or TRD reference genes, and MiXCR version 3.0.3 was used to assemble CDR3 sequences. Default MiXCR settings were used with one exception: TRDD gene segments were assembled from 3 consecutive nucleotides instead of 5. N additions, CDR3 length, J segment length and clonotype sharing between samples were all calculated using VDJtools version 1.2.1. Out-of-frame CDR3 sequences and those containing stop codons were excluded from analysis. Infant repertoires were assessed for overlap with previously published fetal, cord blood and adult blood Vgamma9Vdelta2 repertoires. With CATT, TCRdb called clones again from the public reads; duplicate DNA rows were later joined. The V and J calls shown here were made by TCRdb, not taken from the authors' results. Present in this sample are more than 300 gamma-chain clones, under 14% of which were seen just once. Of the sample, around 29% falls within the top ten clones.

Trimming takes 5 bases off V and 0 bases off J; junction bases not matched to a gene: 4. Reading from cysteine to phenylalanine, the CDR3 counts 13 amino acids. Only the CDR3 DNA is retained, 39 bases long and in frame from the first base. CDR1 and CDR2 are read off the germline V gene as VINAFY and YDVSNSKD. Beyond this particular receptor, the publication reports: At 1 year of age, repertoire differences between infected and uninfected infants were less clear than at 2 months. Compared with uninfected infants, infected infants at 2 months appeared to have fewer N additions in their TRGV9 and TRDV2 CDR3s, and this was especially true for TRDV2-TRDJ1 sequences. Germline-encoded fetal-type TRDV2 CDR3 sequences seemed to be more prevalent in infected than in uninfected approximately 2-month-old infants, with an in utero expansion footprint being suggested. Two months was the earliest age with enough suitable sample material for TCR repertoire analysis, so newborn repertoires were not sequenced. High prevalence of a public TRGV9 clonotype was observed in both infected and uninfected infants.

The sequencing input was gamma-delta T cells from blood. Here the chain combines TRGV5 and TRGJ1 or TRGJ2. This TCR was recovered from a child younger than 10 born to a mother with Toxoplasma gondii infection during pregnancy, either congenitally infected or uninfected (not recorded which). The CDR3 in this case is CATWVSNYYKKLF. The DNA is TGTGCCACCTGGGTCTCGAATTATTATAAGAAACTCTTT.